This TCR beta chain was captured by sequencing in a study of T cell clonality in common variable immunodeficiency. Whole-study findings and limits: Fewer deletions and N-nucleotide insertions were reportedly seen in common variable immunodeficiency TCR beta sequences.

Trimming took 7 bases from V and 6 from J; bases not matched to a gene: 4. This CDR3 has 13 residues. Only in-frame clones appear in the TCRdb table, and some are missing; sequencing was by immunoSEQ multiplex PCR. This repertoire holds approximately 2,500 clones, and none appear only once. This clone was detected ten times or more. The antigen is not known. Read sequence stops 3 residues before the CDR3 end, and the germline J gene provides the missing end. The gene calls are TRBV12-3 or TRBV12-4 and TRBJ2-2; 8 bases map to TRBD1. The source is a human donor with common variable immunodeficiency. Sequenced material: peripheral blood mononuclear cells. The sequenced CDR3 bases are TGTGCCAGCACCCTACAGGGGGCCGGGGAG. Its translation is CASTLQGAGE. The CDR3 as a whole reads CASTLQGAGELFF.